One TCR beta chain is described in this entry. The antigen remains undetermined. The data derive from a study of molecular identifiers for immune sequencing clone quantification. Study overall: RNA from 20,000 or 100,000 naive CD8 cells was split five ways in replicates, with four sequenced. Study-wide results and limits: Jurkat TCR RNA from one cell was spiked into about a million naive cells, and it was reportedly detectable there.

Germline V gives CDR1 SGHVS, CDR2 FNYEAQ. Trimming took off 2 bases at V and 7 bases at J, with 8 bases between the two ends. The CDR3 covers 13 residues. Sorted cells numbering about 20,000 to 1,000,000, with 10%, 30% or 50% RNA, yielded the naive CD8 libraries. TCRdb fed the PCR reads into MiXCR, producing one record per CDR3 protein. The table shows more than 450,000 distinct CDR3 sequences, with roughly 25% occurring only once. Sequencing was carried out using naive CD8+ T cells from blood, with Jurkat cell RNA spiked in. The subset here: FACS-sorted CD8+CD4-CCR7+CD45RA+ naive T cells. The V call is TRBV7-6, the J call TRBJ1-4; D unclear. This TCR derives from a human donor in good health. Some libraries in this study had Jurkat cell RNA spiked in. The CDR3 here is CASSLPPVEKLFF. The CDR3 DNA follows: TGTGCCAGCAGCTTACCCCCGGTTGAAAAACTGTTTTTT.